The 11 T cell receptor beta chains in this list originate from one sample, sequenced in a study of T cells in Graves' hyperthyroidism and ophthalmopathy. Amplified TCR beta CDR3 regions derived from RNA transcripts. The HTBI primer set drove a first-round RT-PCR of the TCR CDR3. TCRdb fed the multiplex PCR reads into MiXCR, producing one record per CDR3 protein. The data contain about 400,000 distinct CDR3 sequences, roughly 13% of them singletons. The sequencing input was blood. The origin of the receptors is a woman aged 18-29 years with Graves' hyperthyroidism.

This clonotype was counted many times. The rearrangement links TRBV28 to TRBJ2-5; D perhaps matches TRBD2 (6 bases). Germline V gives CDR1 MDHEN, CDR2 SYDVKM. Trimming removed 6 bases at V and 2 bases at J, with 22 bases between. The CDR3 is 17 residues long. CDR3 in amino acids: CASRPSAIREWQETQYF. The DNA for the CDR3 is TGTGCCAGCAGGCCCTCGGCTATCCGGGAGTGGCAAGAGACCCAGTACTTC.

At least ten counts were recorded for this clonotype. The V and J genes are TRBV7-3 and TRBJ2-4, with 8 bases fitting TRBD1. Germline values: CDR1 SGHTA, CDR2 FQGTGA. With V trimmed by 4 bases and J by 8 bases, 4 bases remained unmatched. The CDR3 runs to 13 residues. The CDR3, as DNA: TGTGCCAGCAGCTCCCAGGGGGCGGACATTCAGTACTTC. Amino acid sequence: CASSSQGADIQYF.

This clonotype has ten or more counts. The chain recombines TRBV12-3 or TRBV12-4 with TRBJ1-3; 7 bases line up with TRBD1. This CDR3 has 15 residues. V shed 2 bases and J 8 bases; nucleotides not matched to a gene: 9. The CDR3 protein is CASSLRGGGADTIYF. CDR3 sequence (DNA): TGTGCCAGCAGTTTAAGGGGAGGGGGCGCGGACACCATATATTTT.

This clonotype was found many times. The J gene is TRBJ2-7, the V gene TRBV7-8; D tentatively fits TRBD1 or TRBD2 (6 bases each). Germline V gives CDR1 SGHVS, CDR2 FQNEAQ. CDR3 size: 17 residues. Trimming cost V 5 bases and J 0 bases, with 20 bases left between them. This CDR3 is CASSPLGGQQTSYEQYF. CDR3 in DNA: TGTGCCAGCAGCCCCCTAGGGGGGCAGCAGACCTCCTACGAGCAGTACTTC.

This clonotype was recorded many times. The chain combines TRBV20-1 with TRBJ2-1; 7 bases agree with TRBD2. Germline assignment: CDR1 DFQATT and CDR2 SNEGSKA (reference sequence). The CDR3 is made up of 17 amino acids. The ends lost 4 bases at V and 0 bases at J; junction bases unmatched: 12. CDR3 in amino acids: CSATRLARSSSYNEQFF. DNA of the CDR3: TGCAGTGCTACGAGACTAGCCAGATCCTCCTCCTACAATGAGCAGTTCTTC.

The V call is TRBV5-6, the J call TRBJ1-2, with D possibly being TRBD1 (5 bases). V lost 3 bases and J 0 bases, leaving 12 bases between the germline ends. Looked up from germline, CDR1 is SGHDT and CDR2 is YYEEEE. The CDR3 extends over 15 amino acids. CDR3 DNA: TGTGCCAGCAGCTCTTGGACAAGTACTAACTATGGCTACACCTTC. Its translation: CASSSWTSTNYGYTF.

This clonotype was observed once. A much more abundant neighbour one base away suggests this may be a read error. The V gene is TRBV6-2 or TRBV6-3, the J gene TRBJ2-1, with 12 positions matching TRBD2. CDR3 length: 18 amino acids. Germline V CDR1 and CDR2: MNHEY, SVGEGT. DNA for the CDR3: TGTGCCAGCAGTTACTCTCTAGCGGGAGGGAGCTCCTACAATGAGCAGCTCTTC. It is translated as CASSYSLAGGSSYNEQLF.

This clonotype was detected many times. The gene calls are TRBV6-2 or TRBV6-3 and TRBJ2-7; D may be TRBD1 (6 bases). This CDR3 is built from 16 residues. CDR1 MNHEY and CDR2 SVGEGT come from the germline V gene. Between the trimmed V and J ends, which lost 6 bases and 0 bases, there was a span of 18 bases. CDR3 nucleotide sequence: TGTGCCAGCAGCTATGGACAGCTAACGAGCTCCTACGAGCAGTACTTC. This gives the protein CASSYGQLTSSYEQYF.

This clonotype came up many times. The CDR3 reads CAWSVGGFTDTQYF. CDR3 DNA: TGTGCCTGGAGTGTAGGCGGATTCACAGATACGCAGTATTTT. The chain recombines TRBV30 with TRBJ2-3; D remains ambiguous. Germline values: CDR1 GTSNPN, CDR2 SVGIG (reference sequence). V gave up 0 bases and J gave up 2 bases, with 9 bases separating them. The CDR3 covers 14 residues.

This clonotype appeared many times. The rearrangement uses TRBV4-2 and TRBJ1-2; D gene uncertain. Germline V lookup: CDR1 LGHNA, CDR2 YNFKEQ. V lost 0 bases and J lost 4, with 9 bases in between. This CDR3 contains 14 residues. CDR3 DNA: TGTGCCAGCAGCCAAGATGTGGGAGCCTATGGCTACACCTTC. This gives the protein CASSQDVGAYGYTF.

The genes are TRBV5-1 and TRBJ1-3; weak D call: TRBD1 (6 bases). The CDR3 has 17 residues. CDR1 and CDR2 (germline): SGHRS, YFSETQ. Trimming removed 0 bases at V and 0 bases at J, with 13 bases between. This CDR3 reads CASSLGGGGHSGNTIYF. In nucleotides, the CDR3 is TGCGCCAGCAGCTTGGGAGGGGGAGGCCACTCTGGAAACACCATATATTTT.